This T cell receptor (beta chain) derives from a study of blood T cell repertoires in COVID-19. At the level of the study: COVID-19 samples collected from the United States, Italy and Spain covered acute and convalescent phases. Nucleic acid was either cDNA or gDNA, and it came from T cells, B-cell-depleted T cells, or PBMCs.

Researchers sorted participants into cohorts using their self-reported clinical history. Within the 2 weeks before study entry, each person in the exposed group met a COVID-19 case. V trimming: 5 bases; J trimming: 4 bases; junction bases outside the gene matches: 11. Per the germline V gene, CDR1 is SEHNR and CDR2 is FQNEAQ (reference sequence). There are 16 residues in the CDR3. Sequencing was performed with immunoSEQ multiplex PCR; in TCRdb, only in-frame clones are kept and a portion is missing. This sample carries about 270,000 clones, approximately 90% of them seen once, and the ten largest clones take around 2.8%.

Sequencing input: PBMCs or T cells enriched from blood (not recorded which). V is TRBV7-9 and J is TRBJ2-3, with 8 bases lining up with TRBD1. The receptor was isolated from a man aged 40-49 years who had been exposed to COVID-19. The CDR3 region has the DNA TGTGCCAGCAGCCCCTCAGGGGGCGATTTTTCAGATACGCAGTATTTT. It is translated as CASSPSGGDFSDTQYF.